This TCR beta chain was captured in a study of T cells expressing NK-cell markers (dated by TCRdb to 2020 to 2021). Turning to the overall study: In sorted CD3+CD56+NKG2C+, CD3+CD56+NKG2C- and CD3+CD56-NKG2C+ T-cell subsets from several donors, TCR beta-chain repertoires were profiled. Among the eight sequenced donors, seven were HCMV-seropositive and one was HCMV-seronegative. All eight donors whose samples were sequenced were randomly selected healthy volunteers, three of them men and five women. Libraries were sequenced as 2 x 150 bp reads on Illumina HiSeq 2000/2500, MiSeq or NextSeq.

With respect to this clonotype: The antigen this receptor binds is unknown.

Study-wide findings and limitations: In roughly 6 donors, the dominant CD3+CD56+NKG2C+ clonotypes ranked among the top 10 CD8+ clonotypes, making up about 1.0-7.5% of CD8+ T cells. It remained unclear whether the expanded NKG2C-expressing T cell clones were specific for HCMV antigens. Those dominant clonotypes were again the most abundant among CD3+CD56-NKG2C+ cells in a few donors, at 28.3-60.1%.

The CDR3 sequence holds 12 residues, the cysteine and phenylalanine included. DNA for this receptor is not on file. CDR1 SGHDT and CDR2 YYEEEE are derived from the germline V gene. A commercial ELISA kit detecting HCMV-specific IgG in serum was used to determine HCMV serostatus. Ficoll density gradient centrifugation was used to isolate peripheral blood mononuclear cells from blood. TCRdb records Illumina HiSeq 2000 as the sequencer. TCR beta cDNA libraries were made by 5'RACE template switching that added a universal primer site and unique molecular identifiers. Synthesis of cDNA was primed from the TCR beta constant segment and was followed by two consecutive PCR amplification steps. As for how the authors treated the data: Reads were demultiplexed and grouped by UMI with MIGEC, and clonotypes were assembled and quantified with MiTCR. To remove erroneous sequences, TCR cDNA sequences were retained only when supported by two or more reads. The tcR package was used for downstream repertoire analysis, with clonotypes matched between fractions based on CDR3 nucleotide sequence plus V segment. VDJmatch was used to annotate antigen specificity against VDJdb, with one amino acid substitution in CDR3 permitted. Reprocessed by TCRdb, the reads give a single entry per CDR3 protein sequence, without DNA. Here the V and J calls rest on TCRdb's processing, not on the authors' analysis. The sample's records list about 150,000 distinct CDR3 sequences. Jointly, the top ten make up 37% of the sample.

The sequenced material came from blood T cells: a sorted CD56 or NKG2C T cell subset, CD4+ or CD8+ T cells, or bulk PBMC T cells (not recorded which). Rearrangement joined TRBV5-6 to TRBJ1-5. The receptor was derived from a woman between 50 and 59 years old in good health. Donor details come from another sample of the same person, matched by shared clones. For the CDR3, the sequence is CASSFFGQPQHF.